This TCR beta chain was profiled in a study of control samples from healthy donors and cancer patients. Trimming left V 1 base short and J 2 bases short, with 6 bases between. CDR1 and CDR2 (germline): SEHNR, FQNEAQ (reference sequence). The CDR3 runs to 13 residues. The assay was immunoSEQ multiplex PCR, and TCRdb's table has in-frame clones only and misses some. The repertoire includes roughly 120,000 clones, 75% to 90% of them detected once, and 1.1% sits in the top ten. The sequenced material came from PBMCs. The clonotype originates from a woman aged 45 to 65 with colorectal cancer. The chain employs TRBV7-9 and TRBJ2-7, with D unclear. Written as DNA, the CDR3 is TGTGCCAGCAGCTTAGAATCGCCCTACGAGCAGTACTTC. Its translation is CASSLESPYEQYF.